The source of this T cell receptor delta chain is a study of gamma-delta chains in newborns, infants, children. Study-wide context: Polyclonal expansion of innate γδ T cells after birth follows microbial exposure.

V lost 2 bases and J lost 4; bases outside the gene matches: 5. Germline CDR1 GEAIGNYY, CDR2 EKD. The CDR3 totals 18 residues. TCRdb re-processed the reads via CATT. This sample carries about 8,500 delta-chain clones, 3% to 3.5% of them seen once, and the ten largest clones take roughly 17%. This receptor was obtained from a child who was a newborn, infant or young child, either healthy, febrile or measles-vaccinated (not recorded which). The chain recombines TRDV2 with TRDJ3; 12 bases map to TRDD3. Sequencing was performed on blood. CDR3: CACDKYWGIPWDTRQMFF. DNA of the CDR3: TGTGCCTGTGACAAGTACTGGGGGATACCTTGGGACACCCGACAGATGTTTTTC.